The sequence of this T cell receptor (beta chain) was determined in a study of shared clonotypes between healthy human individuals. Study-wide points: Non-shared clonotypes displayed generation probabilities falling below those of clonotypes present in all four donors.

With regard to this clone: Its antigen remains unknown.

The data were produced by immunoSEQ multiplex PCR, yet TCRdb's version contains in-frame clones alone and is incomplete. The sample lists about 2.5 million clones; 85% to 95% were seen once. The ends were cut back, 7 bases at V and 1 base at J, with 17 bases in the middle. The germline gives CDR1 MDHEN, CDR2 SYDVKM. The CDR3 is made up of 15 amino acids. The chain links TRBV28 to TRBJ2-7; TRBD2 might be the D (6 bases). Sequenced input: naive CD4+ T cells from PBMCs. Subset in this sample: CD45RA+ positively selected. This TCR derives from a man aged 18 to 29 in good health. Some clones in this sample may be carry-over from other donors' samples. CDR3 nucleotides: TGTGCCAGCACCAGTGACAGACTAGGATCCTACGAGCAGTACTTC. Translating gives CASTSDRLGSYEQYF.